Each of the 17 T cell receptor beta chains below was sequenced from the same sample in a study of blood T cells in healthy people across ages. Using a J-beta primer mix together with a sample-barcoded 5' primer, a second PCR was run for about 7 to 12 cycles. TCRdb recomputed calls from the 5' RACE reads with MiXCR, one row per CDR3 protein. The sample contains about 380,000 distinct CDR3 sequences, 45% to 65% of which appear only once. Sequenced input: blood. The receptors come from a man aged 60 to 69 in good health.

The chain joins TRBV5-5 to TRBJ1-1; 9 nucleotides agree with TRBD1. The CDR3 runs 18 residues. Trimming at V came to 4 bases and at J to 4 bases, leaving 17 bases not matched to a gene. CDR1 is SGHKS, CDR2 YYEKEE, per germline (reference sequence). DNA of the CDR3: TGTGCCAGCAGCCGCACCTTCCGGGACAGGGTTGTGAGCACTGAAGCTTTCTTT. Its protein product is CASSRTFRDRVVSTEAFF.

This chain links TRBV20-1 with TRBJ2-2, with 11 bases aligning to TRBD1. CDR1 DFQATT and CDR2 SNEGSKA come from the germline V gene (reference sequence). V lost 6 bases to trimming and J lost 5 bases; unmatched junction nucleotides: 8. The CDR3 runs 15 residues. DNA for the CDR3: TGCAGTGCCCTAAGAGGACAGGGGGCGACCGGGGAGCTGTTTTTT. Amino acid sequence: CSALRGQGATGELFF.

A few counts support this clonotype. The chain employs TRBV30 and TRBJ1-2; D is undetermined. The germline CDR1 and CDR2 sequences are GTSNPN and SVGIG (reference sequence). The CDR3 extends over 12 amino acids. Trimming took off 6 bases at V and 4 bases at J, with 12 bases between the two ends. The CDR3 DNA reads as TGTGCCTGTGTGGGTCGGGGCTATGGCTACACCTTC. The encoded protein is CACVGRGYGYTF.

In its sample, this clonotype was seen a few times. V and J are TRBV12-3 or TRBV12-4 and TRBJ1-1; D not certain. V was cut by 5 bases and J by 3 bases, with 16 bases left in between. The length of the CDR3 is 15 residues. DNA of the CDR3: TGTGCCAGCAGTCCCCATGAGCCGATGTACACTGAAGCTTTCTTT. Translated, it gives CASSPHEPMYTEAFF.

The V gene is TRBV4-2, the J gene TRBJ1-1, with D possibly TRBD1 on 5 matching bases. The CDR3 length is 15 residues. Germline V gene sequence: CDR1 LGHNA, CDR2 YNFKEQ. The germline V and J ends were trimmed by 4 bases and 0 bases, with 12 bases remaining between them. The CDR3 nucleotides are TGTGCCAGCAGCCCCGGGGGGAGGATGAACACTGAAGCTTTCTTT. Encoded protein: CASSPGGRMNTEAFF.

The gene calls are TRBV7-2 and TRBJ2-3; TRBD2 is a possible D gene (6 bases). The CDR3 contains 15 residues. V shed 7 bases and J shed 2 bases, with 16 bases lying between them. Germline lookup yields CDR1 SGHTA and CDR2 FQGNSA. For the CDR3, the DNA is TGTGCCAGCAAACCCCCGGGACTCGACACAGATACGCAGTATTTT. Translated: CASKPPGLDTDTQYF.

The CDR3 region is CATSRPLQGFTDTQYF. The CDR3 DNA reads as TGTGCCACCAGCAGACCCCTACAGGGCTTCACAGATACGCAGTATTTT. The chain has TRBV15 and TRBJ2-3; tentative D call: TRBD1 (6 bases). The CDR3 runs 16 residues. V gave up 2 bases and J gave up 2 bases, with 14 bases separating them. Germline CDR1 is LNHNV and CDR2 is YYDKDF (reference sequence).

This clonotype has at least ten counts. The gene calls are TRBV3-1 and TRBJ1-1, with a possible D match to TRBD1 (6 bases). Deletions cut 4 bases from V and 11 bases from J, with 20 bases between. Germline CDR1 reads LGHDT; CDR2 reads YNNKEL (reference sequence). The CDR3 is 14 residues long. CDR3 protein: CASSLPGGGPRAFF. Here the CDR3 DNA reads TGTGCCAGCAGCCTCCCCGGAGGGGGGCCACGGGCTTTCTTT.

This clonotype has more than one count but fewer than ten. The V and J genes are TRBV20-1 and TRBJ1-5; 10 bases fit TRBD1. In germline, CDR1 is DFQATT, CDR2 SNEGSKA (reference sequence). J was trimmed by 6 bases and V by 1 base; bases with no gene match: 6. The CDR3 runs 15 residues. The CDR3 bases are TGCAGTGCTAGAGGGGGACAGGGGTCCGGTCAGCCCCAGCATTTT. Encoded protein: CSARGGQGSGQPQHF.

This clonotype has a handful of counts. The rearrangement links TRBV20-1 to TRBJ1-6; a weak D match, TRBD1 (5 bases). Germline CDR1 reads DFQATT; CDR2 reads SNEGSKA (reference sequence). This CDR3 spans 13 amino acids. Trimming removed 5 bases from V and 10 bases from J, with 15 bases in between. CDR3: CSAPPGLGSPLHF. CDR3 DNA sequence: TGCAGTGCTCCCCCAGGGCTGGGGTCACCCCTCCACTTT.

The V gene is TRBV20-1, the J gene TRBJ2-5, with 14 bases aligning to TRBD2. In germline, CDR1 is DFQATT, CDR2 SNEGSKA (reference sequence). The J segment lost 4 bases and the V segment lost 3 bases, leaving 4 bases of the junction unmatched. The CDR3 runs 15 residues. The CDR3 loop is CSASQTSGGAETQYF. The CDR3 coding sequence is TGCAGTGCTAGCCAGACTAGCGGGGGGGCAGAGACCCAGTACTTC.

This clonotype was counted at least ten times. The V gene is TRBV7-2, the J gene TRBJ2-7; 10 nucleotides match TRBD2. Germline lookup yields CDR1 SGHTA and CDR2 FQGNSA. Trimming took 6 bases from V and 0 from J; bases not matched to a gene: 8. The CDR3 has 16 residues. The CDR3 DNA sequence: TGTGCCAGCAGTTCCTGGGGACTAGCGAACTCCTACGAGCAGTACTTC. The encoded protein is CASSSWGLANSYEQYF.

The chain carries TRBV12-3 or TRBV12-4 and TRBJ2-7; D possibly matches TRBD1 or TRBD2 (5 bases each). This CDR3 has 14 amino acids. The V and J ends lost 1 base and 1 base respectively, with 8 bases between them. The CDR3, as DNA: TGTGCCAGCAGTTTAGAGAGGGGATCCTACGAGCAGTACTTC. It translates to CASSLERGSYEQYF.

This clonotype has only a few counts. The chain uses TRBV4-3 and TRBJ1-5, with 12 bases matching TRBD1. This CDR3 is 18 amino acids long. Germline V gene lookup returns CDR1 LGHNA and CDR2 YSLEER. J gave up 7 bases and V 0 bases, and 10 bases lay outside the gene matches. DNA of the CDR3: TGCGCCAGCAGCCAAGACGTCGGGACAGGGGGCCTGGGGCAGCCCCAGCATTTT. It translates to CASSQDVGTGGLGQPQHF.

CDR3 in DNA: TGTGCCAGCACGAACACAGGACAGGGGATTAACTATGGCTACACCTTC. Amino acids: CASTNTGQGINYGYTF. This chain uses TRBV18 with TRBJ1-2; 9 bases map to TRBD1. This CDR3 comprises 16 residues. J gave up 1 base and V 8 bases, and 11 bases lay outside the gene matches. The germline CDR1 and CDR2 sequences are KGHSH and LQKENI.

The chain recombines TRBV10-3 with TRBJ1-5, with a weak D call TRBD1 (6 bases). V lost 3 bases to trimming and J lost 1 base, with 13 bases between them. This CDR3 region has 16 residues. The V gene's germline CDR1 is ENHRY and CDR2 SYGVKD. The CDR3 nucleotides read TGTGCCATCAGTGAAAGAGGGGGGGTGAGCAATCAGCCCCAGCATTTT. Translating gives CAISERGGVSNQPQHF.

This chain joins TRBV24-1 and TRBJ2-1, with a tentative D call TRBD2 (6 bases). Germline lookup yields CDR1 KGHDR and CDR2 SFDVKD. The CDR3 length is 12 residues. V lost 6 bases and J lost 6, with 8 bases in between. The CDR3 coding sequence is TGTGCCACCAGTAATAGCGGCAATGAGCAGTTCTTC. It yields the protein CATSNSGNEQFF.